The rows below give T cell receptor beta chains drawn from one sample of a study of shared clonotypes between healthy human individuals. Only in-frame clones appear in the TCRdb table, and some are missing; sequencing was by immunoSEQ multiplex PCR. Counted here are around 2,000,000 clones, 90% to 95% occurring once; the ten biggest clones make up more than 0.1%. Sequenced material: naive CD4+ T cells sorted from blood. All receptors derive from a man aged 18 to 30 in good health. CDR3s include the opening cysteine and the closing phenylalanine or tryptophan. Fields, in order: D gene, V gene, clone size, J gene, CDR3 DNA, CDR3 protein. A D gene is named only where the DNA matches it firmly. The size of a clone is reported for some rows only, either as once, few or many, or as a class for expanded clones.

-	TRBV7-2	-	TRBJ2-7	TGTGCCAGCAGCTTAGATAGGCTGAGCTCCTACGAGCAGTACTTC	CASSLDRLSSYEQYF
TRBD1	TRBV9	-	TRBJ1-3	TGTGCTAGCAGCGTAGGGGGCAGCATCTCTGGAAACACCATATATTTT	CASSVGGSISGNTIYF
TRBD2	TRBV6-1	-	TRBJ2-7	TGTGCCAGCAGTGAATCCAATACCGGGGAGGGCCGTGACGAGCAGTACTTC	CASSESNTGEGRDEQYF
TRBD1	TRBV30	-	TRBJ2-7	TGTGCCTGGAGTGTACCCGGGACAGGGAACGAGCAGTACTTC	CAWSVPGTGNEQYF
-	TRBV5-4	-	TRBJ2-3	TGTGCCAGCAGCTTGGAGTCTCGGGGCGCCCTATCTACGCAGTATTTT	CASSLESRGALSTQYF
-	TRBV7-2	-	TRBJ2-7	TGTGCCAGCAGCTTAGGAGGAGCCTCCTACGAGCAGTACTTC	CASSLGGASYEQYF
-	TRBV2	once	TRBJ2-3	TGTGCCACCGGGTCGACAGGGAGGATCACAGATACGCAGTATTTT	CATGSTGRITDTQYF
-	TRBV6-1	-	TRBJ2-7	TGTGCCAGCAGTGAGGTCGGCGCCTACGAGCAGTACTTC	CASSEVGAYEQYF
TRBD2	TRBV10-3	-	TRBJ2-3	TGTGCCATCTCACGGACTAGCGGGGAGACAGATACGCAGTATTTT	CAISRTSGETDTQYF
-	TRBV19	-	TRBJ1-5	TGTGCCAGTAGTATAGATCTGGGACTTCGTCAGCCCCAGCATTTT	CASSIDLGLRQPQHF
TRBD1	TRBV4-3	-	TRBJ2-5	TGCGCCAGCAGCCTCCAAACAGGGGGCGGGGAGACCCAGTACTTC	CASSLQTGGGETQYF
TRBD1	TRBV5-1	-	TRBJ2-7	TGCGCCAGCAGCGGGAGGGGACAGGGACAGGAGCAGTACTTC	CASSGRGQGQEQYF
-	TRBV19	-	TRBJ2-5	TGTGCCAGTAGTATTGGGCCGTCCCGAAAAGAGACCCAGTACTTC	CASSIGPSRKETQYF
TRBD1	TRBV27	-	TRBJ2-1	TGTGCCAGCAGGTCCGGGACAGGGAGGTACAATGAGCAGTTCTTC	CASRSGTGRYNEQFF
-	TRBV6-5	-	TRBJ1-5	TGTGCCAGCAGTTCTGGGGATAGCAATCAGCCCCAGCATTTT	CASSSGDSNQPQHF
-	TRBV5-1	-	TRBJ1-4	TGCGCCAGCAGCTTCGGGAGGGGAGGTGAAAAACTGTTTTTT	CASSFGRGGEKLFF
-	TRBV6-5	few	TRBJ2-5	TGTGCCAGCAGCCGAGGACTTCAAGAGACCCAGTACTTC	CASSRGLQETQYF
TRBD1	TRBV7-9	once	TRBJ1-1	TGTGCCAGCAGCTCGCCTCTACAGGGGAGGGAAGCTTTCTTT	CASSSPLQGREAFF
TRBD1	TRBV5-4	-	TRBJ2-7	TGTGCCAGCAGCCGATCGGGACAGGGGAGCTCCTACGAGCAGTACTTC	CASSRSGQGSSYEQYF
TRBD1	TRBV4-1	once	TRBJ2-5	TGCGCCAGCAGCCATGTCGGGACAGGAGAGACCCAGTACTTC	CASSHVGTGETQYF
-	TRBV5-4	once	TRBJ2-3	TGTGCCAGCAGCTTGGCCGCGACTAGCACAGATACGCAGTATTTT	CASSLAATSTDTQYF
TRBD2	TRBV13	-	TRBJ2-3	TGTGCCAGCAGCTTACGACTAGCGGGAGAGGGAGATACGCAGTATTTT	CASSLRLAGEGDTQYF
TRBD1	TRBV7-9	-	TRBJ1-6	TGTGCCAGCAGCGGAGGGACAGGAGTTTCACCCCTCCACTTT	CASSGGTGVSPLHF
TRBD1	TRBV9	-	TRBJ2-3	TGTGCCAGCAGCTCGGGACAGGGGCATACTAGCACAGATACGCAGTATTTT	CASSSGQGHTSTDTQYF
-	TRBV4-1	-	TRBJ2-7	TGCGCCAGCAGCCAACCTACTAAGTCCTACGAGCAGTACTTC	CASSQPTKSYEQYF
TRBD2	TRBV6-5	-	TRBJ2-5	TGTGCCAGCACCCCTAGCGGGGGGGTGACCCAGTACTTC	CASTPSGGVTQYF
TRBD1	TRBV5-1	-	TRBJ1-2	TGCGCCAGCAGCTCTAGACAGGGGATCGAGGACTATGGCTACACCTTC	CASSSRQGIEDYGYTF
TRBD2	TRBV28	-	TRBJ2-7	TGTGCCAGCAGTCTAGCGGGGGTTAGCTCCTACGAGCAGTACTTC	CASSLAGVSSYEQYF
-	TRBV7-2	-	TRBJ1-2	TGTGCCAGCAGCTCTGCATCGGGGGCGGGAGGCTACACCTTC	CASSSASGAGGYTF
-	TRBV6-5	-	TRBJ1-6	TGTGCCAGCAGGACCGACACCAATAATTCACCCCTCCACTTT	CASRTDTNNSPLHF
-	TRBV6-1	-	TRBJ1-6	TGTGCCAGCATCATTAAAGACAGTTATAATTCACCCCTCCACTTT	CASIIKDSYNSPLHF
TRBD1	TRBV28	-	TRBJ2-7	TGTGCCAGCAGTTCCCCTCCCGGGACAGGGGACCGCTACGAGCAGTACTTC	CASSSPPGTGDRYEQYF
TRBD2	TRBV5-4	-	TRBJ2-5	TGTGCCAGCAGCTTGGGAGGAGCGGGGGGGAAAGAGACCCAGTACTTC	CASSLGGAGGKETQYF
-	TRBV5-1	-	TRBJ1-5	TGCGCCAGCAGCCCTAACCTTGGCCAGCCCCAGCATTTT	CASSPNLGQPQHF
-	TRBV9	-	TRBJ2-2	TGTGCCAGCAGCGTAGTTGGGGGCACCGGGGAGCTGTTTTTT	CASSVVGGTGELFF
-	TRBV6-5	-	TRBJ1-2	TGTGCCAGCAGTCAACCCCCGCCGGGAGGCTACACCTTC	CASSQPPPGGYTF
-	TRBV5-1	-	TRBJ2-5	TGCGCCAGCAGCCACAGGGATTTGGAGACCCAGTACTTC	CASSHRDLETQYF
-	TRBV7-9	-	TRBJ2-2	TGTGCCAGCAGCTTGGTGAACGGGAGAAGCGGGGAGCTGTTTTTT	CASSLVNGRSGELFF
-	TRBV7-9	-	TRBJ2-3	TGTGCCAGCAGCTATGGGAGCACAGATACGCAGTATTTT	CASSYGSTDTQYF
-	TRBV28	-	TRBJ1-5	TGTGCCAGCTATCCAGGGAATAGCAATCAGCCCCAGCATTTT	CASYPGNSNQPQHF
-	TRBV5-1	-	TRBJ2-7	TGCGCCAGCAGCTTGGATCTGGCACCCGGCTACGAGCAGTACTTC	CASSLDLAPGYEQYF
-	TRBV7-9	-	TRBJ2-3	TGTGCCAGCAGCTTATACGTGGGACCCACAGATACGCAGTATTTT	CASSLYVGPTDTQYF
TRBD2	TRBV18	once	TRBJ2-3	TGTGCCAGCTCACCAAAGCCTAGCGGGAGTGATACGCAGTATTTT	CASSPKPSGSDTQYF
-	TRBV11-1	-	TRBJ2-1	TGTGCCAGCAGCCCCCCCACCCGCAGCTCCTACAATGAGCAGTTCTTC	CASSPPTRSSYNEQFF
-	TRBV19	once	TRBJ2-1	TGTGCCAGTAGTGGCTACTCAAGCTCCTACAATGAGCAGTTCTTC	CASSGYSSSYNEQFF
-	TRBV19	-	TRBJ1-1	TGTGCCAGTAGTCCCCTCGGACAGATGAACACTGAAGCTTTCTTT	CASSPLGQMNTEAFF
-	TRBV6-6	-	TRBJ2-7	TGTGCCAGCAGTTATCTTGAGGGCAACATATACGAGCAGTACTTC	CASSYLEGNIYEQYF
TRBD1	TRBV5-1	-	TRBJ1-1	TGCGCCAGCAGCTTGCTACAGGGGGCGCTGTACACTGAAGCTTTCTTT	CASSLLQGALYTEAFF
TRBD2	TRBV6-5	-	TRBJ2-3	TGTGCCAGCAGCCGGGGGGAAATCACAGATACGCAGTATTTT	CASSRGEITDTQYF
-	TRBV7-9	-	TRBJ2-7	TGTGCCAGCACAATGTCCGGTTTCCACGAGCAGTACTTC	CASTMSGFHEQYF
-	TRBV6-4	-	TRBJ2-3	TGTGCCAGCAGAGCAGGGTACTCATCAGATACGCAGTATTTT	CASRAGYSSDTQYF
-	TRBV30	-	TRBJ1-6	TGTGCCTGGAGCCCGGGGGGCATAGGCAATTCACCCCTCCACTTT	CAWSPGGIGNSPLHF
-	TRBV30	once	TRBJ1-3	TGTGCCTGGAGTCCCGGGGGTGGGGGAAACACCATATATTTT	CAWSPGGGGNTIYF
-	TRBV5-1	-	TRBJ2-5	TGCGCCAGCAGCTTGGTTATGGGGCTACGAACAGAGACCCAGTACTTC	CASSLVMGLRTETQYF
TRBD2	TRBV7-3	-	TRBJ2-1	TGTGCCAGCAGTTCCGGACTAGCGGGTCCCGTCGATGAGCAGTTCTTC	CASSSGLAGPVDEQFF
TRBD1	TRBV6-1	-	TRBJ2-7	TGTGCCAGCAGTGAAGGGGGACAGGGAAGGCAGTACTTC	CASSEGGQGRQYF
TRBD2	TRBV9	-	TRBJ2-5	TGTGCCAGCAGCGCCGGACTAGCGGGAGGGTCGGAGACCCAGTACTTC	CASSAGLAGGSETQYF
TRBD1	TRBV4-1	-	TRBJ1-5	TGCGCCAGCAGATCATTCCAGGGGGGAAGCAATCAGCCCCAGCATTTT	CASRSFQGGSNQPQHF
-	TRBV2	-	TRBJ1-2	TGTGCCAGCAGGGGGTTAGGTGGCTACACCTTC	CASRGLGGYTF